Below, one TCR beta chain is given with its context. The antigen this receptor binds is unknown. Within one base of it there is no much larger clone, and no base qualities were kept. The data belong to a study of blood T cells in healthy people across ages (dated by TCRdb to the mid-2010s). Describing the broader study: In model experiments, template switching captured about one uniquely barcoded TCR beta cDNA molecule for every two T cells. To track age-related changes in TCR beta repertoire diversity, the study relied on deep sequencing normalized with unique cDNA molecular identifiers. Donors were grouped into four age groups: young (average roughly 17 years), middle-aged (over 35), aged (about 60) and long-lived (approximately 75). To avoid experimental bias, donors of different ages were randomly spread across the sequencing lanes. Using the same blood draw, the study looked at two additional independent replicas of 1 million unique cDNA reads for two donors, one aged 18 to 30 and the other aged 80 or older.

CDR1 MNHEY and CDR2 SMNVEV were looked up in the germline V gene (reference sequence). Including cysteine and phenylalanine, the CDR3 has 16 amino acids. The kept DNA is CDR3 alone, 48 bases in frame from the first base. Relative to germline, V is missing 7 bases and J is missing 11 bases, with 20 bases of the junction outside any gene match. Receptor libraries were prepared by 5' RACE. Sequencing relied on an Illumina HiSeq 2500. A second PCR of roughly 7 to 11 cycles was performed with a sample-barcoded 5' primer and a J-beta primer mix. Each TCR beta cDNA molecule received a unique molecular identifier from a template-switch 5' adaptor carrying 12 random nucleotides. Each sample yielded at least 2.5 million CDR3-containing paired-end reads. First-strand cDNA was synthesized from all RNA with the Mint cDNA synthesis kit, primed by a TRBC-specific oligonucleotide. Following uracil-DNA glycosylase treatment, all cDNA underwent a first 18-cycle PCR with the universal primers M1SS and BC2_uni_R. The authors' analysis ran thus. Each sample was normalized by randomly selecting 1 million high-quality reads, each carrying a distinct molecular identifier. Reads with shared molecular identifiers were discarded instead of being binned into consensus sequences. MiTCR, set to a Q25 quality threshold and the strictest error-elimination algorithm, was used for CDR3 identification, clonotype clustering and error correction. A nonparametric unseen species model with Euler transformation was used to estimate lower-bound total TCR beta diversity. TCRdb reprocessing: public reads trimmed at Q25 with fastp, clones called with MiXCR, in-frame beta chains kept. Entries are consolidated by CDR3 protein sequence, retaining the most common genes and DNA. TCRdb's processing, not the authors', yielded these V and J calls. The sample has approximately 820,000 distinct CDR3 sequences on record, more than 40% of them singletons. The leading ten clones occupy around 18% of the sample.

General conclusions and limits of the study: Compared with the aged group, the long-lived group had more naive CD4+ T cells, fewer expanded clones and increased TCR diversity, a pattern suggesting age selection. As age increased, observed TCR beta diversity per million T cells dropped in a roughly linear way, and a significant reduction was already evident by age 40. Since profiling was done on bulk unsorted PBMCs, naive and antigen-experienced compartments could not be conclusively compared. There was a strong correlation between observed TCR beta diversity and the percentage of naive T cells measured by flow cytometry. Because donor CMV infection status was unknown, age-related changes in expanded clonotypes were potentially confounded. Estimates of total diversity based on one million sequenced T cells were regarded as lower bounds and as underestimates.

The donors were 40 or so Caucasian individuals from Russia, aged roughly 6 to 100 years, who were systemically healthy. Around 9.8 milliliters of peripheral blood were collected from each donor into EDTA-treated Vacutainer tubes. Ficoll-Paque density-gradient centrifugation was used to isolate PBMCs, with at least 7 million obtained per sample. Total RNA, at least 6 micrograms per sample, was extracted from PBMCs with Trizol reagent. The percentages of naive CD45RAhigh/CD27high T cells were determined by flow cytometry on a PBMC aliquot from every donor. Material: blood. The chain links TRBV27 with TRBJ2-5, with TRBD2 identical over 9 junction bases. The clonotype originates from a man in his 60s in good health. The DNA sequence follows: TGTGCCAGCACCCCCTGGGCTAGCGGGGAATCCGGGGAGCAGTACTTC. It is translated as CASTPWASGESGEQYF.